This T cell receptor (beta chain) was sequenced for a study of T cell responses to AZD1222 COVID-19 vaccine. Whole-study results and caveats: Donors were chiefly white British, with a greater number of females, and clonal diversity was perhaps underestimated. The number of AZD1222 recipients seropositive at baseline was only five or six.

On this clone: Antigen unknown.

Generated by immunoSEQ multiplex PCR, the TCRdb table keeps only in-frame clones and is missing some. Among under 130,000 clones, roughly 87% were seen once, and the ten largest hold approximately 5.1%. V lost 5 bases to trimming and J lost 7 bases; unmatched junction nucleotides: 7. CDR1 SEHNR and CDR2 FQNEAQ come from the germline V gene (reference sequence). This CDR3 is built from 14 residues. The receptor was isolated from an adult in good health. The material was peripheral blood, obtained on day 0 of AZD1222 vaccination. The chain employs TRBV7-9 and TRBJ2-5; TRBD2 agrees at 10 bases. CDR3 in DNA: TGTGCCAGCAGCCCGACAGCTAGCGGGGGGACCCAGTACTTC. This codes for CASSPTASGGTQYF.